Included here is one T cell receptor beta chain sequence, with context. Its specificity is not known. This sequence may be a read error, since a much larger clone differs from it by one base. Three rounds of nested PCR, following a modified ARM-PCR protocol, produced the TCRbeta library. Each CDR3 protein is one row after TCRdb ran MiXCR on the multiplex PCR reads. The table has about 86,000 distinct CDR3 sequences, roughly three quarters seen once; the top ten hold roughly a fifth. This sample was included in a study of tumor and adjacent non-tumor tissue in lung cancer. Study background: There were around 11 adenocarcinoma, a couple of squamous cell carcinoma and 1 small cell lung cancer cases.

Germline CDR1 SGHRS, CDR2 YFSETQ. CDR3 length: 15 amino acids. Study results and limitations: TCR diversity was significantly greater in tumor than normal lung tissue.

No cell sorting was done before RNA was extracted from the tissue. Distant lung tissue was collected more than 3 cm away from the tumor edge. Between August and November 2014, newly diagnosed, chemotherapy-naive lung cancer patients underwent thoracic surgery in China. V is TRBV5-1 and J is TRBJ2-6; possibly TRBD1 for D (5 bases). Material: distant non-tumor lung tissue. This sequence was found in a woman aged 50 to 60 with non-small cell lung cancer. This CDR3 reads CASSLALSGANALTF. In DNA form, the CDR3 reads TGCGCCAGCAGCTTGGCCCTCTCTGGGGCCAACGCCCTGACTTTC.